Detailed here is one T cell receptor (beta chain). Its recognized antigen is unknown. Per-base quality was not reported, and no clone a single base away is much larger than it. The time point label on this specimen signifies: healthy volunteer bleed at 6 weeks. Total RNA was isolated from unfractionated whole blood collected in Tempus Blood RNA tubes. Five or six healthy volunteers acted as controls for TCR sequencing and had blood drawn at day 0, 2 weeks and 6 weeks. The data were taken from a study of human T cells and chemical hapten exposure (dated by TCRdb to the early 2020s). About the full investigation: Libraries were pooled for sequencing, and variation in per-sample TCR yields was attributed mainly to small differences in library volumes within the pool. Both TCR alpha and TCR beta chains were sequenced from each blood RNA sample. Peripheral blood TCR repertoire changes were tracked in vivo in alopecia patients during primary and secondary sensitization to the hapten diphenylcyclopropenone (DPC).

Findings and caveats that apply to the study as a whole: After repeated subsampling, the strength of the expansion versus patch-test correlation and the threshold at which it became significant changed. The number of TCRs above 1 in 1000 frequency did not change with DPC sensitization; there was no evidence of global repertoire structure alterations.

The library came from RACE. Sequencing took place on a NextSeq 500. During library preparation, unique molecular identifiers were attached to individual cDNA molecules so that TCRs could be counted in a quantitative, reproducible way. In the original analysis: A median of roughly 98,000 TCRs per sample was observed, with a range of about 20,000 to 690,600. The Decombinator software suite was used to annotate the V, J and CDR3 of the TCR reads. For the PS versus PT1 abundance plots, all samples were subsampled to the same number of TCRs (28,000). Expanded TCRs were defined as absent before sensitization and observed at least eight times at the 2-week time point. Starting from the raw public reads, TCRdb applied fastp trimming at Q25, assembled clones with MiXCR and retained in-frame beta chains. Identical CDR3 proteins give one entry, which carries the most common genes and DNA. The V and J calls here are based on TCRdb, not the publication. This sample is represented by approximately 84,000 distinct CDR3 sequences; 7% to 9% of them were singletons. Less than 2% of the sample goes to the ten largest clones.

V ends up 1 base short and J 0 bases short, with an unmatched junction base count of 7. CDR1 and CDR2 are drawn from the germline V gene (reference sequence): GTSNPN, SVGIG. The CDR3 holds 16 amino acids from the cysteine to the phenylalanine. The retained sequence is limited to the CDR3, 48 bases, with the frame set at the first base. The rearrangement joined TRBV30 to TRBJ2-3, and 7 bases in between align with TRBD1. The source is a male donor in good health. Some clones in this sample may be carry-over from other donors' samples. Sequenced input: whole blood. The sequenced DNA is TGTGCCTGGAGTGGAGGGGGCCACCCTAGCACAGATACGCAGTATTTT. This encodes CAWSGGGHPSTDTQYF.